This TCR beta chain derives from a study of blood T cells in healthy people across ages. This clonotype has only a few counts. About 10 milliliters of peripheral blood were drawn from each donor into EDTA-treated tubes. PCR was performed a second time for about 6 to 12 cycles using a sample-barcoded 5' primer and a J-beta primer mix. A single record per CDR3 protein comes from TCRdb applying MiXCR to the 5' RACE reads. This table has over a million distinct CDR3 sequences, around 59% appearing once. This CDR3 spans 16 amino acids. Per the germline V gene, CDR1 is LGHNA and CDR2 is YNFKEQ. Trimming took 0 bases from V and 2 from J, leaving 11 bases between them.

Sequences were obtained from blood. The chain is built from TRBV4-2 and TRBJ2-1; unclear D gene. The receptor comes from a man aged 18 to 30 in good health. The CDR3 protein is CASSQDQDGPYNEQFF. DNA of the CDR3: TGTGCCAGCAGCCAAGATCAGGACGGTCCCTACAATGAGCAGTTCTTC.